This TCR beta chain was sequenced during a study of identical twins. A universal primer site came from template switching; cDNA carried unique molecular identifiers. TCRdb re-derived calls from the 5' RACE reads in MiXCR, one entry per CDR3 protein. There are more than 250,000 distinct CDR3 sequences in the sample; approximately 8% occur only once, and approximately 2.1% lies in the top ten. This CDR3 region has 15 residues. V lost 3 bases, J lost 2 bases, and 11 bases lay in between. Study observations and caveats: Insertions were fewer in abundant cord blood beta clonotypes, whereas memory repertoires showed none of this pattern. Out-of-frame beta chain sequences displayed weaker excess sharing between twins.

This clonotype was seen ten or more times. Its antigen is currently unknown. The data also belong to a second study, concerning yellow fever vaccine responses in identical twins. Turning to that study: As reported, the vaccine T cell response of twins seemed partly convergent and partly personalized.

This receptor was obtained from a woman younger than 35 in good health. J is TRBJ2-1 and V is TRBV12-3 or TRBV12-4; D is unresolved. The specimen was memory (CD45RO+) T cells sorted from blood. This CDR3 reads CASSFGQRTYNEQFF. DNA for the CDR3: TGTGCCAGCAGTTTTGGCCAGAGGACCTACAATGAGCAGTTCTTC.